What follows is one T cell receptor beta chain and its context. Its antigen is undetermined. PCR employed 60 Vbeta and 13 Jbeta primers. Produced via immunoSEQ multiplex PCR; TCRdb's table is partial and in-frame only. The table has approximately 220,000 clones, 70% to 80% seen once. The data belong to a study of cytomegalovirus exposure and HLA in healthy donors. In the study overall: Inside one of the first data releases sat roughly 80 million unique TCRs taken from HLA-typed donors. Broader study findings: Donors were assumed by presence/absence analyses to have roughly uniform sequencing depth. Earlier findings revealed that most TCR beta V segments proved productive either about 87% or about 30% of the time. Listed as cytomegalovirus-associated were 150 or so TCR beta chains.

This CDR3 contains 14 residues. Trimming removed 0 bases at V and 2 bases at J, with 5 bases between. Germline CDR1 is LGHNA and CDR2 is YNFKEQ. The sample comprised PBMCs. J is TRBJ2-1 and V is TRBV4-2; no firm D call. This receptor was taken from a girl aged 2 to 9 in good health and CMV-seronegative. CDR3: CASSQDETYNEQFF. CDR3 nucleotides: TGTGCCAGCAGCCAAGACGAGACCTACAATGAGCAGTTCTTC.